This passage covers 24 T cell receptor beta chains from one sample sequenced in a study of blood T cell repertoires in COVID-19. Clones were read by immunoSEQ multiplex PCR, and TCRdb kept only the in-frame ones, dropping some. Among 90,000 to 130,000 clones listed, about 88% were seen once. Sequenced material: peripheral blood. The receptors stem from a middle-aged man with acute or convalescent COVID-19.

The chain carries TRBV5-1 and TRBJ2-2, with D hard to call. Trimming removed 4 bases from V and 5 bases from J, with 12 bases in between. CDR1 and CDR2 (germline): SGHRS, YFSETQ. The CDR3 extends over 14 amino acids. The CDR3 DNA reads TGCGCCAGCAGCCCCCAGTCCGAAACCGGGGAGCTGTTTTTT. Its protein product is CASSPQSETGELFF.

This chain joins TRBV10-2 and TRBJ2-1, with 7 bases aligning to TRBD2. The CDR3 has 16 amino acids. J gave up 4 bases and V 4 bases, and 10 bases lay outside the gene matches. Germline-derived CDR1 and CDR2 are WSHSY and SAAADI. This CDR3 reads CASSGLAGESYNEQFF. CDR3 nucleotide sequence: TGCGCCAGCAGTGGCCTCGCGGGGGAGTCATACAATGAGCAGTTCTTC.

The chain employs TRBV6-5 and TRBJ1-1; D is uncertain. V shed 2 bases and J shed 1 base, with 5 bases lying between them. This CDR3 region has 13 residues. Germline V gene data show CDR1 as MNHEY and CDR2 as SVGAGI. The CDR3 reads CASSYGPNTEAFF. CDR3 bases: TGTGCCAGCAGTTACGGCCCGAACACTGAAGCTTTCTTT.

The chain couples TRBV28 to TRBJ1-1; 7 bases agree with TRBD1. The CDR3 length is 12 residues. V gave up 10 bases and J gave up 3 bases; unmatched junction bases: 5. In germline, CDR1 is MDHEN, CDR2 SYDVKM. The CDR3 loop reads CATRGGHTEAFF. CDR3 DNA sequence: TGTGCCACCAGGGGGGGGCACACTGAAGCTTTCTTT.

V and J are TRBV7-9 and TRBJ2-1; perhaps TRBD2 as D (6 bases). Germline V gene lookup returns CDR1 SEHNR and CDR2 FQNEAQ (reference sequence). V lost 0 bases, J lost 8 bases, and 14 bases lay in between. The CDR3 length is 15 residues. CDR3 nucleotides: TGTGCCAGCAGCTTAGCGCCTCGGGGGTCCTATGAGCAGTTCTTC. It codes for CASSLAPRGSYEQFF.

This chain uses TRBV5-5 with TRBJ2-3; D call uncertain. This CDR3 has 15 residues. Germline CDR1 reads SGHKS; CDR2 reads YYEKEE (reference sequence). Trimming pared 1 base from V and 2 bases from J, leaving 11 bases between. CDR3 nucleotide sequence: TGTGCCAGCAGCTTGTTTGGCTCCCCCACAGATACGCAGTATTTT. Amino acid sequence: CASSLFGSPTDTQYF.

The V gene is TRBV6-5, the J gene TRBJ2-3, with D possibly matching TRBD2 (6 bases). The CDR3 has 15 amino acids. Germline V lookup: CDR1 MNHEY, CDR2 SVGAGI. V lost 5 bases and J 0 bases, leaving 12 bases between the germline ends. The chain's CDR3 is CASSTPGLSTDTQYF. The CDR3 DNA follows: TGTGCCAGCAGTACCCCGGGACTCAGCACAGATACGCAGTATTTT.

The gene calls are TRBV12-5 and TRBJ1-3; 8 positions agree with TRBD1. This CDR3 has 17 residues. The V and J ends lost 1 base and 3 bases, in that order; junction bases with no gene match: 8. The germline V gene has CDR1 LGHNT and CDR2 FRNRAP. The CDR3 DNA reads TGTGCTAGTGGTTTGGGACTTTCAGGGGGCTATGGAAACACCATATATTTT. It translates to CASGLGLSGGYGNTIYF.

This clone was detected once. The genes are TRBV5-8 and TRBJ2-2; a possible D gene is TRBD1 (5 bases). In germline, CDR1 is SGHTS, CDR2 YDEGEE. The CDR3 loop spans 16 amino acids. Trimming removed 4 bases at V and 4 bases at J, with 17 bases between. The CDR3 reads CASSMLQGRGTGELFF. The CDR3, as DNA: TGTGCCAGCAGCATGTTGCAGGGTAGGGGCACCGGGGAGCTGTTTTTT.

This chain uses TRBV7-3 with TRBJ2-1; 11 bases are a match to TRBD2. Germline CDR1 reads SGHTA; CDR2 reads FQGTGA. There are 15 residues in the CDR3. The V segment lost 6 bases and the J segment 1 base; nucleotides outside the gene matches: 2. The CDR3 spells CASSRLAGSYNEQFF. The CDR3 DNA follows: TGTGCCAGCAGTCGACTAGCGGGGTCCTACAATGAGCAGTTCTTC.

This chain connects TRBV14 to TRBJ1-5; a weak D match, TRBD1 (5 bases). This CDR3 region has 15 residues. Germline V gene lookup returns CDR1 SGHDN and CDR2 FVKESK. The V end was cut by 0 bases, the J end by 4 bases, with 10 bases between. The CDR3 nucleotides read TGTGCCAGCAGCCAAGACAGGGTTACGAATCAGCCCCAGCATTTT. Translating gives CASSQDRVTNQPQHF. Full variable domain (missing parts from reference TRBV14 and TRBJ1-5): EAGVTQFPSHSVIEKGQTVTLRCDPISGHDNLYWYRRVMGKEIKFLLHFVKESKQDESGMPNNRFLAERTGGTYSTLKVQPAELEDSGVYFCASSQDRVTNQPQHFGDGTRLSIL.

The table lists this clone with a few counts. The chain carries TRBV27 and TRBJ2-7; no definite D call. Germline CDR1 is MNHEY and CDR2 is SMNVEV (reference sequence). There are 13 residues in the CDR3. Trimming removed 5 bases from V and 0 bases from J, with 8 bases in between. The CDR3 loop is CASSPTSSYEQYF. Here the CDR3 DNA reads TGTGCCAGCAGTCCCACGAGCTCCTACGAGCAGTACTTC.

This chain uses TRBV6-5 with TRBJ2-1, with TRBD2 identical over 9 bases. Germline loops: CDR1 MNHEY, CDR2 SVGAGI. The length of the CDR3 is 15 residues. The J segment lost 7 bases and the V segment lost 0 bases, leaving 4 bases of the junction unmatched. CDR3 bases: TGTGCCAGCAGTTACTCGTCTAGCGGGATGAATGAGCAGTTCTTC. Protein sequence: CASSYSSSGMNEQFF.

The chain combines TRBV18 with TRBJ2-7; TRBD1 might be the D (5 bases). Per the germline V gene, CDR1 is KGHSH and CDR2 is LQKENI. The CDR3 covers 13 residues. The V end was cut by 7 bases, the J end by 5 bases, with 15 bases between. CDR3 DNA: TGTGCCAGCTTAGACAGTTCGAAAGACGAGCAGTACTTC. This translates into CASLDSSKDEQYF.

The chain joins TRBV6-5 to TRBJ2-5; TRBD1 matches 11 bases. This CDR3 comprises 14 residues. Germline CDR1 and CDR2: MNHEY and SVGAGI. The ends lost 4 bases at V and 5 bases at J; junction bases unmatched: 3. The CDR3, as DNA: TGTGCCAGCAGTTCCCGGGACAGGGGGGAGACCCAGTACTTC. Translated, it gives CASSSRDRGETQYF.

The chain joins TRBV10-3 to TRBJ2-7; TRBD1 might be the D (6 bases). V dropped 4 bases and J dropped 3 bases, with 16 bases sitting between them. The CDR3 covers 15 residues. Germline lookup yields CDR1 ENHRY and CDR2 SYGVKD. CDR3 coding DNA: TGTGCCATCAGTGGGACTTCCGAAGGGGGCTACGAGCAGTACTTC. Translating it yields CAISGTSEGGYEQYF.

This chain joins TRBV5-6 and TRBJ2-1; tentatively, D is TRBD1 (5 bases). The ends were cut back, 0 bases at V and 2 bases at J, with 12 bases in the middle. Germline V gene lookup returns CDR1 SGHDT and CDR2 YYEEEE. The CDR3 runs 16 residues. DNA for the CDR3: TGTGCCAGCAGCTTGGAAATCGGCAGGGCCTACAATGAGCAGTTCTTC. The encoded protein is CASSLEIGRAYNEQFF.

CDR3 sequence: CASSVSGRAGETQYF. The CDR3 region has the DNA TGTGCCAGCAGCGTTAGCGGGAGGGCGGGAGAGACCCAGTACTTC. The gene calls are TRBV5-4 and TRBJ2-5; 11 nucleotides align to TRBD2. The CDR3 extends over 15 amino acids. Germline V gene sequence: CDR1 SGHNT, CDR2 YYREEE (reference sequence). J lost 4 bases, V lost 4 bases, and 6 bases had no gene match.

The chain couples TRBV4-1 to TRBJ2-3; 16 bases are a match to TRBD2. Trimming cost V 4 bases and J 6 bases; bases outside gene matches: 13. Germline V lookup: CDR1 MGHRA, CDR2 YSYEKL. The CDR3 extends over 19 amino acids. As DNA, the CDR3 is TGCGCCAGCAGCCTCACGGGACTAGCGGGAGGGCCGGGTTTGGATACGCAGTATTTT. Translated, it gives CASSLTGLAGGPGLDTQYF.

CDR3 nucleotides: TGCGCCAGCAGCTTGGATGGCCGGGGAGGGGTCGAGCAGTACTTC. This gives the protein CASSLDGRGGVEQYF. The chain has TRBV5-1 and TRBJ2-7; 7 bases map to TRBD2. This CDR3 has 15 residues. Germline assignment: CDR1 SGHRS and CDR2 YFSETQ. V lost 0 bases to trimming and J lost 6 bases; unmatched junction nucleotides: 9. The full variable domain, with the rest looked up from reference TRBV5-1 and TRBJ2-7, is KAGVTQTPRYLIKTRGQQVTLSCSPISGHRSVSWYQQTPGQGLQFLFEYFSETQRNKGNFPGRFSGRQFSNSRSEMNVSTLELGDSALYLCASSLDGRGGVEQYFGPGTRLTVT.

The chain couples TRBV21-1 to TRBJ1-5; the D segment call TRBD1 is taken from the table without a DNA check. TRBV21-1 is classified as a pseudogene. The CDR3 is 16 amino acids. The CDR3 DNA reads TGTGCCAGCACCCCTCGGGGACAGGACCGCAATCAGCCCCAGCATTTT. Its translation is CASTPRGQDRNQPQHF.

The rearrangement joins TRBV4-1 to TRBJ2-2, with a possible D match to TRBD2 (5 bases). The CDR3 is made up of 19 amino acids. Per germline, CDR1 MGHRA and CDR2 YSYEKL. Trimming shortened V by 4 bases and J by 2 bases, and 23 bases separated the two germline ends. In nucleotides, the CDR3 is TGCGCCAGCAGCCTTGATTGGGATGTGAGGGAGCGAAACACCGGGGAGCTGTTTTTT. Translation gives CASSLDWDVRERNTGELFF.

In its sample, this clone was seen once. The V gene is TRBV27, the J gene TRBJ1-1; 9 bases fit TRBD1. Germline CDR1 and CDR2: MNHEY and SMNVEV (reference sequence). V gave up 5 bases and J gave up 1 base; unmatched junction bases: 17. The CDR3 is made up of 19 amino acids. For the CDR3, the DNA is TGTGCCAGCAGTCCCCTCGACGTCACAGGGGGCGGGCGGAACACTGAAGCTTTCTTT. It codes for CASSPLDVTGGGRNTEAFF.

This sequence joins TRBV18 and TRBJ2-1, with TRBD2 identical over 8 bases. V trimming: 2 bases; J trimming: 3 bases; junction bases outside the gene matches: 3. Germline assignment: CDR1 KGHSH and CDR2 LQKENI. This CDR3 is 15 amino acids long. The CDR3 sequence is CASSPGSGGYNEQFF. CDR3 DNA: TGTGCCAGCTCACCAGGGAGCGGGGGCTACAATGAGCAGTTCTTC.